The clone carrying this TCR beta chain has only a few counts. The data stem from a study of blood T cell repertoires in COVID-19. V lost 2 bases, J lost 9 bases, and 12 bases stayed unmatched. Germline CDR1 GTSNPN, CDR2 SVGIG (reference sequence). The CDR3 is made up of 14 amino acids. Clones were sequenced by immunoSEQ multiplex PCR, and TCRdb holds only the in-frame ones, with some missing. In the table there are about 52,000 clones, around 84% of which are singletons. The V gene is TRBV30, the J gene TRBJ1-1; 7 bases match TRBD1. Sequences were obtained from peripheral blood. This clonotype was obtained from a man aged 70-80 years with acute or convalescent COVID-19. The chain's CDR3 is CAWSFPDRDLKAFF. The CDR3 DNA sequence: TGTGCCTGGAGTTTCCCAGACAGGGATCTAAAAGCTTTCTTT.